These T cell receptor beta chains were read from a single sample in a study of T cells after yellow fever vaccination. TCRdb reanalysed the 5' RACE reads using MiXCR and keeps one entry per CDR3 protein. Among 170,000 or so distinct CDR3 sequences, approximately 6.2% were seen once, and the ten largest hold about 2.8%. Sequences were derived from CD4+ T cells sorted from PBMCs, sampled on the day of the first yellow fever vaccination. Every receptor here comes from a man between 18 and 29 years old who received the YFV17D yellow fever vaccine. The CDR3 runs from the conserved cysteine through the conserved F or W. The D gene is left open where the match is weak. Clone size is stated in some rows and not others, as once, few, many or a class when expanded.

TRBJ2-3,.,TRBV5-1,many,CASSQLRGGGTDTQYF,TGCGCCAGCAGCCAGCTACGGGGCGGGGGCACAGATACGCAGTATTTT
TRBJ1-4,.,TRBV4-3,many,CASSQSTGKMANEKLFF,TGCGCCAGCAGCCAATCCACAGGGAAGATGGCTAATGAAAAACTGTTTTTT
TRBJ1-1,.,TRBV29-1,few,CSVELLGHSTEAFF,TGCAGCGTTGAGTTATTGGGACACAGCACTGAAGCTTTCTTT
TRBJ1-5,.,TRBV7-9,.,CASSPRGVSQPQHF,TGTGCCAGCAGCCCGCGGGGAGTGAGTCAGCCCCAGCATTTT
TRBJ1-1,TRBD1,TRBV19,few,CASGTVLNTEAFF,TGTGCCAGTGGGACAGTACTGAACACTGAAGCTTTCTTT
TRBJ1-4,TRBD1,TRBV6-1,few,CASRTSGGESKKLFF,TGTGCCAGCAGGACTTCAGGGGGCGAATCGAAAAAACTGTTTTTT
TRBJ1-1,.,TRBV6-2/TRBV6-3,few,CASSYRGLVVTEAFF,TGTGCCAGCAGTTACCGGGGTCTCGTCGTCACTGAAGCTTTCTTT
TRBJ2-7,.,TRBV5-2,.,CAMGTGGGYEQYF,TGTGCCATGGGCACCGGGGGAGGCTACGAGCAGTACTTC
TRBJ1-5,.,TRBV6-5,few,CASSYVAGEQPQHF,TGTGCCAGCAGTTACGTTGCAGGGGAGCAGCCCCAGCATTTT
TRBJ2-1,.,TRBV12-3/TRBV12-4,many,CASSETASSYNEQFF,TGTGCCAGCAGCGAGACAGCCTCCTCCTACAATGAGCAGTTCTTC
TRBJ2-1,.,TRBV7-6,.,CASSLSRDNNEQFF,TGTGCCAGCAGCTTAAGCAGGGATAACAATGAGCAGTTCTTC
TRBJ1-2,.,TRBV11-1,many,CASSFDRPGYGYTF,TGTGCCAGCAGCTTCGACAGGCCCGGCTATGGCTACACCTTC
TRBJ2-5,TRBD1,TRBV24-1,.,CATSDSGTGGETQYF,TGTGCCACCAGTGATTCCGGGACAGGGGGAGAGACCCAGTACTTC
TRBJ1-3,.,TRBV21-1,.,CVSSLPLGGNTIYF,TGTGTCAGCAGCCTCCCATTGGGCGGAAACACCATATATTTT
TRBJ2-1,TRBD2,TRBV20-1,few,CSAGTSGGDYNEQFF,TGCAGTGCAGGGACTAGCGGGGGCGATTACAATGAGCAGTTCTTC
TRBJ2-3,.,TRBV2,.,CASSEAQGRFRMQYF,TGTGCCAGCAGTGAAGCGCAGGGTCGTTTCCGTATGCAGTATTTT
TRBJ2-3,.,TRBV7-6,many,CASSLAGPTDTQYF,TGTGCCAGCAGCTTAGCGGGGCCCACGGATACGCAGTATTTT
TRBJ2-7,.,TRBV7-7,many,CASSLELGYEQYF,TGTGCCAGCAGCTTAGAACTTGGCTACGAGCAGTACTTC
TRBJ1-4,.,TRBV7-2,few,CASSLDGGTNEKLFF,TGTGCCAGCAGCTTAGATGGGGGCACTAATGAAAAACTGTTTTTT
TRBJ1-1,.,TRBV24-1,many,CATSDLTDEAFF,TGTGCCACCAGTGATTTAACAGATGAAGCTTTCTTT
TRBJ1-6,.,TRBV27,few,CASRGRKSSYNSPLHF,TGTGCCAGCAGAGGACGGAAAAGCTCCTATAATTCACCCCTCCACTTT
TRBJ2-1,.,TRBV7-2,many,CASRFGGANEQFF,TGTGCCAGCAGGTTCGGTGGAGCCAATGAGCAGTTCTTC
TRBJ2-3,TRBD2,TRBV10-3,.,CAISGGLAGGGTDTQYF,TGTGCCATCAGTGGAGGACTAGCGGGGGGGGGCACAGATACGCAGTATTTT
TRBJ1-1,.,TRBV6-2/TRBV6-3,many,CASSRGQAYTEAFF,TGTGCCAGCAGCCGAGGGCAGGCTTACACTGAAGCTTTCTTT
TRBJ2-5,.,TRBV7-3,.,CASSLGRGETQYF,TGTGCCAGCAGCTTGGGGAGGGGGGAGACCCAGTACTTC
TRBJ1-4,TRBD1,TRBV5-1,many,CASSLGTGPREKLFF,TGCGCCAGCAGCTTGGGGACAGGACCGCGTGAAAAACTGTTTTTT
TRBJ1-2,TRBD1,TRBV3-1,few,CASSQGTGLSNGYTF,TGTGCCAGCAGCCAAGGGACAGGCCTGTCCAATGGCTACACCTTC
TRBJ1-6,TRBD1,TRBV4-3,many,CASSQDSKGASPLHF,TGCGCCAGCAGCCAAGATTCTAAGGGGGCCTCACCCCTCCACTTT
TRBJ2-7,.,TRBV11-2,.,CASSPGGHYEQYF,TGTGCCAGCAGCCCCGGGGGCCACTACGAGCAGTACTTC
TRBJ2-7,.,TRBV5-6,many,CASSHQGISYEQYF,TGTGCCAGCAGCCATCAGGGAATCTCCTACGAGCAGTACTTC
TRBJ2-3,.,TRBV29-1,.,CSVGAQGTDTQYF,TGCAGCGTGGGGGCACAAGGCACAGATACGCAGTATTTT
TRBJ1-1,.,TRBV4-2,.,CASSRRRYNTEAFF,TGTGCCAGCAGCCGGCGGCGCTACAACACTGAAGCTTTCTTT
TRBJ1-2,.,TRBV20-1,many,CSARDGGQSYGYTF,TGCAGTGCTAGAGATGGCGGACAAAGCTATGGCTACACCTTC
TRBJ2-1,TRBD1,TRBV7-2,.,CASSLVGGDRGNNEQFF,TGTGCCAGCAGCTTAGTTGGGGGGGACAGGGGGAACAATGAGCAGTTCTTC
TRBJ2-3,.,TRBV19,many,CASSKSSTKDTQYF,TGTGCCAGTAGTAAGTCTAGCACGAAAGATACGCAGTATTTT
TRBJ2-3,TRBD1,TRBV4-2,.,CASSLPGGGDGTGPQYF,TGTGCCAGCAGCCTCCCTGGGGGGGGGGATGGGACAGGGCCGCAGTATTTT
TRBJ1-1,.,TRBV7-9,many,CASIKQPNTEAFF,TGTGCCAGCATTAAACAGCCGAACACTGAAGCTTTCTTT
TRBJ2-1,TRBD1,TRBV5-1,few,CASGMTGGGYNEQFF,TGCGCCAGCGGAATGACAGGGGGCGGGTACAATGAGCAGTTCTTC
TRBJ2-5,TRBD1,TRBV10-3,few,CAISEDREETQYF,TGTGCCATCAGTGAGGACAGGGAAGAGACCCAGTACTTC
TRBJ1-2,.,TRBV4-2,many,CASSQESGDYGYTF,TGTGCCAGCAGCCAAGAGTCCGGGGACTATGGCTACACCTTC
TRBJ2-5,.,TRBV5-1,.,CASSLQGREETQYF,TGCGCCAGCAGCTTACAGGGTCGGGAAGAGACCCAGTACTTC
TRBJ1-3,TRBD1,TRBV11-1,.,CASSLVWGQLSGNTIYF,TGTGCCAGCAGCTTAGTATGGGGACAGCTCTCTGGAAACACCATATATTTT
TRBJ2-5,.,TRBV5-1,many,CASSWSHGEEETQYF,TGCGCCAGCAGCTGGTCCCACGGGGAGGAAGAGACCCAGTACTTC
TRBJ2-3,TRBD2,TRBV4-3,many,CASSPPGGTQYF,TGCGCCAGCAGCCCCCCGGGGGGTACGCAGTATTTT
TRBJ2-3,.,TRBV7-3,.,CASSPLGSTDTQYF,TGTGCCAGCAGCCCTCTGGGGAGCACAGATACGCAGTATTTT
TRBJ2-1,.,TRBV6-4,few,CASSPWTASYNEQFF,TGTGCCAGCAGTCCTTGGACAGCCTCCTACAATGAGCAGTTCTTC
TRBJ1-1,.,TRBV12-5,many,CASVPSGGRTEAFF,TGTGCTAGTGTCCCATCCGGCGGACGCACTGAAGCTTTCTTT
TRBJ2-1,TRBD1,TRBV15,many,CATSRDRGRYNEQFF,TGTGCCACCAGCAGGGACAGGGGGCGATACAATGAGCAGTTCTTC
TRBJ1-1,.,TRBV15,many,CATSRGADTEAFF,TGTGCCACCAGCAGAGGGGCCGACACTGAAGCTTTCTTT
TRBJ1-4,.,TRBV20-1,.,CSASAQPPTREKLFF,TGCAGTGCTTCCGCTCAGCCCCCCACAAGGGAAAAACTGTTTTTT
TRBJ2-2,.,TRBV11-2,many,CASRLDRELFF,TGTGCCAGCAGATTAGACCGGGAGCTGTTTTTT
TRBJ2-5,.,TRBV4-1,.,CASSWVETIRETQYF,TGCGCCAGCAGCTGGGTCGAGACAATTCGGGAGACCCAGTACTTC
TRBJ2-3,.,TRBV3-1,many,CASSQDVVRTDTQYF,TGTGCCAGCAGCCAAGATGTAGTACGCACAGATACGCAGTATTTT
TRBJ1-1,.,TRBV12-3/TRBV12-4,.,CASTTLPAGEVNTEAFF,TGTGCCAGCACCACCCTCCCGGCAGGCGAGGTAAATACTGAAGCTTTCTTT
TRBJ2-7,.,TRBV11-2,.,CASRVPGRRTSYEQYF,TGTGCCAGCAGGGTCCCCGGACGCCGGACCTCCTACGAGCAGTACTTC
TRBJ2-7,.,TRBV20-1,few,CSAAYRGSYEQYF,TGCAGTGCCGCTTATCGGGGCAGCTACGAGCAGTACTTC
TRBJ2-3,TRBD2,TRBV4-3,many,CASSQEVAGGIDTQYF,TGCGCCAGCAGCCAAGAGGTAGCGGGGGGGATAGATACGCAGTATTTT
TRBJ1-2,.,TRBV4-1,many,CASSQDLYGYTF,TGCGCCAGCAGCCAAGATCTGTATGGCTACACCTTC